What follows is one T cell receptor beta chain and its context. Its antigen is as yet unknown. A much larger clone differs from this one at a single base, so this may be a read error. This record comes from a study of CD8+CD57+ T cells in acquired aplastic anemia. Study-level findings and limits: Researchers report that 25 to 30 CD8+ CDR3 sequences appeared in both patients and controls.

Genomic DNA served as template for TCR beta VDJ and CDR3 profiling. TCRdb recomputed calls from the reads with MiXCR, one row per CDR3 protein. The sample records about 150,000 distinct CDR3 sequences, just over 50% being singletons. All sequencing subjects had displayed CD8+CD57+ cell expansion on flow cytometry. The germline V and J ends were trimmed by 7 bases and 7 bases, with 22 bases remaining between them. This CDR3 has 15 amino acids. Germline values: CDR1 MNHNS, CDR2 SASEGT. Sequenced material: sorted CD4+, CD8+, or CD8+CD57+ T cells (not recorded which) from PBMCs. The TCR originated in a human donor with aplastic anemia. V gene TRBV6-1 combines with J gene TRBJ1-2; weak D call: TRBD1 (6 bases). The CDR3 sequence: CASTTGRTGKGGYTF. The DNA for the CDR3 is TGTGCCAGCACCACAGGTCGCACAGGGAAAGGTGGCTACACCTTC.